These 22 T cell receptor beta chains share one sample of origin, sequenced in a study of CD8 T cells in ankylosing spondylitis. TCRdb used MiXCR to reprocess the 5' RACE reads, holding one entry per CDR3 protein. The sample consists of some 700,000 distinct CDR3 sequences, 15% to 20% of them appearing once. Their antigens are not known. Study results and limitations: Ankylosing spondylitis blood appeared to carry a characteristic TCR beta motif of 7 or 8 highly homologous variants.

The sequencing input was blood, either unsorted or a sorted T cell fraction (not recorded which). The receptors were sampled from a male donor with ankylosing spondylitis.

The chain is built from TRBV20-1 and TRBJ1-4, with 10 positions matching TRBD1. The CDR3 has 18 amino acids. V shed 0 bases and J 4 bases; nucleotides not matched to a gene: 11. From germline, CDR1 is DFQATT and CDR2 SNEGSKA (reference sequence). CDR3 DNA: TGCAGTGCTAGAGATCTGCGGACAGGGGGAACGCGTAATGAAAAACTGTTTTTT. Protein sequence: CSARDLRTGGTRNEKLFF.

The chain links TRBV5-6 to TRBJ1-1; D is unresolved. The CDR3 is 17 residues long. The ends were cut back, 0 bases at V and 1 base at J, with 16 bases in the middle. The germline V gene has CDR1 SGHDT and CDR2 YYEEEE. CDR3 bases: TGTGCCAGCAGCTTGGAAGCTATTAGGGTCCCGAACACTGAAGCTTTCTTT. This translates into CASSLEAIRVPNTEAFF.

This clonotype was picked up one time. DNA for the CDR3: TGTGCCAGCAGCCGGCAGGGGCCGGGGGATACGCAGTATTTT. It encodes CASSRQGPGDTQYF. The gene calls are TRBV14 and TRBJ2-3; the D gene is possibly TRBD1 (6 bases). This CDR3 region has 14 residues. Germline lookup yields CDR1 SGHDN and CDR2 FVKESK. V was cut by 4 bases and J by 6 bases, with 14 bases left in between.

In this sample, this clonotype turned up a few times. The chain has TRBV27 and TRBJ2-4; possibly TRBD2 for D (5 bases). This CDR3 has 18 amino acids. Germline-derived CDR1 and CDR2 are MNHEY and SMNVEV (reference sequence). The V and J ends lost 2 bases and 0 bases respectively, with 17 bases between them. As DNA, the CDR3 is TGTGCCAGCAGTTTAGAGGCCCAGCGGTTGGGAGCCAAAAACATTCAGTACTTC. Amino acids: CASSLEAQRLGAKNIQYF.

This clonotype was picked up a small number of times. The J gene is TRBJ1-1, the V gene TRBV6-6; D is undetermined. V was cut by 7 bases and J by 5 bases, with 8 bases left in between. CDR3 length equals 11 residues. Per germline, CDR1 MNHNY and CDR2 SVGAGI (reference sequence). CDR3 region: CASNSRTEAFF. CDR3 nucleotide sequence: TGTGCCAGCAACTCCAGGACTGAAGCTTTCTTT.

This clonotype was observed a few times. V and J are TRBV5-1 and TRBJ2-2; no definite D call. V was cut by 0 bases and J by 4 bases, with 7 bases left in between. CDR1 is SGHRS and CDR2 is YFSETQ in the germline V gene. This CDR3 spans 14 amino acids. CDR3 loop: CASSLERPTGELFF. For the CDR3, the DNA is TGCGCCAGCAGCTTGGAGAGACCCACCGGGGAGCTGTTTTTT.

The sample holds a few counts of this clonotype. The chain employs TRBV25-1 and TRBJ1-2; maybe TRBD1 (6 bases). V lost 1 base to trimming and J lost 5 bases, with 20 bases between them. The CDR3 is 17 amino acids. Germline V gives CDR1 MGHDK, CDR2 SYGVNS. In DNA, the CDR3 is TGTGCCAGCAGTGAATCTGGGACATTTGCCCGGCGGTATGGCTACACCTTC. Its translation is CASSESGTFARRYGYTF.

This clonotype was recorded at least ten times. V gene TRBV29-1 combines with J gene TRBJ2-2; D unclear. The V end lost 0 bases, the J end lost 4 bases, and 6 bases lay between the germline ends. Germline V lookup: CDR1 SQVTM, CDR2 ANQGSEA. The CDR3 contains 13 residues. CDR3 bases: TGCAGCGTTGAAGAGGCTGGCACCGGGGAGCTGTTTTTT. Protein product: CSVEEAGTGELFF.

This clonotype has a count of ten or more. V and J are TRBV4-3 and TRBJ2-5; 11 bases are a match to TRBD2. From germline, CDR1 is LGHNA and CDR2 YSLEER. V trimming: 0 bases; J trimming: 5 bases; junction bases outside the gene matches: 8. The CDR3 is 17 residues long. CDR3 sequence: CASSQETSGSREETQYF. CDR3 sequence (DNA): TGCGCCAGCAGCCAAGAAACTAGCGGGAGCAGGGAGGAGACCCAGTACTTC.

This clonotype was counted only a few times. The CDR3 bases are TGTGCCACCAGCAGTGTTAAAGCAGATACGCAGTATTTT. This gives the protein CATSSVKADTQYF. The chain combines TRBV15 with TRBJ2-3; D gene uncertain. V gave up 3 bases and J gave up 4 bases, with 8 bases separating them. Germline-derived CDR1 and CDR2 are LNHNV and YYDKDF (reference sequence). This CDR3 contains 13 residues. Full variable domain (rest looked up from reference TRBV15 and TRBJ2-3): DAMVIQNPRYQVTQFGKPVTLSCSQTLNHNVMYWYQQKSSQAPKLLFHYYDKDFNNEADTPDNFQSRRPNTSFCFLDIRSPGLGDTAMYLCATSSVKADTQYFGPGTRLTVL.

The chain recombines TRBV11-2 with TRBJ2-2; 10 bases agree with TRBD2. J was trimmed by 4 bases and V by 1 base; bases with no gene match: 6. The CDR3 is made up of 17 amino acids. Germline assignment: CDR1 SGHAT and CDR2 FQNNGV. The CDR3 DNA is TGTGCCAGCAGCTTAGGAGCTAGCGGGAGTGGCACCGGGGAGCTGTTTTTT. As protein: CASSLGASGSGTGELFF.

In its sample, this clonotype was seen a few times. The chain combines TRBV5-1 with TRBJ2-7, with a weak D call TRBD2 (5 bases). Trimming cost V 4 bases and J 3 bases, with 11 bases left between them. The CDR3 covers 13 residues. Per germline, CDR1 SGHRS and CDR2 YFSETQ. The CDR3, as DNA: TGCGCCAGCAGCCAACGGGGTAGCTACGAGCAGTACTTC. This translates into CASSQRGSYEQYF.

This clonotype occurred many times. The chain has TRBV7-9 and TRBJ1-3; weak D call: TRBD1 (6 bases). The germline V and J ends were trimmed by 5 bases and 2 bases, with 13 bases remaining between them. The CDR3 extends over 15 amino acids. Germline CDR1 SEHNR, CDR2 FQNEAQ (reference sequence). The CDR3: CASSLGQSTGNTIYF. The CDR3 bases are TGTGCCAGCAGCCTTGGACAGTCGACTGGAAACACCATATATTTT.

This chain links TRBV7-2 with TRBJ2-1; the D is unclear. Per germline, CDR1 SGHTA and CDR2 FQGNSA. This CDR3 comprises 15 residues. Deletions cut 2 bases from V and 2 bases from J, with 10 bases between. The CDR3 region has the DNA TGTGCCAGCAGCTTAACGAGGTTCCCCTACAATGAGCAGTTCTTC. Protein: CASSLTRFPYNEQFF. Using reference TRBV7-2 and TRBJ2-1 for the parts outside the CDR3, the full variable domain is GAGVSQSPSNKVTEKGKDVELRCDPISGHTALYWYRQSLGQGLEFLIYFQGNSAPDKSGLPSDRFSAERTGGSVSTLTIQRTQQEDSAVYLCASSLTRFPYNEQFFGPGTRLTVL.

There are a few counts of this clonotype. The CDR3 loop reads CASSQGGAGQETQYF. As DNA, the CDR3 is TGTGCCAGCAGCCAAGGGGGGGCGGGCCAAGAGACCCAGTACTTC. V and J are TRBV3-1 and TRBJ2-5; either TRBD1 or TRBD2 may fit D (6 bases each). The V end was cut by 1 base, the J end by 1 base, with 10 bases between. Per germline, CDR1 LGHDT and CDR2 YNNKEL (reference sequence). This CDR3 spans 15 amino acids.

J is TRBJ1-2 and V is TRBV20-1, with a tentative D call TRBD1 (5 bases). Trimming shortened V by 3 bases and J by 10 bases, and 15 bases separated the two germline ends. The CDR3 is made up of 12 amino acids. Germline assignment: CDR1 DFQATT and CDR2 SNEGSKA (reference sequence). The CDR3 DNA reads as TGCAGTGCTAGGCCAGGGAATTGGGACTACACCTTC. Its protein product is CSARPGNWDYTF.

The CDR3 reads CASSESTRNQPQHF. The CDR3, as DNA: TGTGCCAGCAGTGAATCGACCCGCAATCAGCCCCAGCATTTT. The chain combines TRBV6-4 with TRBJ1-5, with no clear D. The germline V gene encodes CDR1 MRHNA and CDR2 SNTAGT. This CDR3 has 14 residues. V lost 3 bases and J 2 bases, leaving 8 bases between the germline ends.

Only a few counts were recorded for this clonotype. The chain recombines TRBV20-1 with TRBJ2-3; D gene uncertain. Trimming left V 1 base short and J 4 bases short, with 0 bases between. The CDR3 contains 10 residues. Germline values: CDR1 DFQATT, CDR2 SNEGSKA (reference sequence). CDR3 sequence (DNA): TGCAGTGCTAGAGCAGATACGCAGTATTTT. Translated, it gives CSARADTQYF.

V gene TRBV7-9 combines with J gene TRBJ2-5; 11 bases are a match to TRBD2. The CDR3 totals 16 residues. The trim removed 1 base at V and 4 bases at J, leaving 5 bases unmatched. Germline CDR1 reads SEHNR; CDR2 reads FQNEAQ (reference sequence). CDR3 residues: CASSLELAGVSETQYF. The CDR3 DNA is TGTGCCAGCAGCTTAGAACTAGCGGGAGTTTCAGAGACCCAGTACTTC.

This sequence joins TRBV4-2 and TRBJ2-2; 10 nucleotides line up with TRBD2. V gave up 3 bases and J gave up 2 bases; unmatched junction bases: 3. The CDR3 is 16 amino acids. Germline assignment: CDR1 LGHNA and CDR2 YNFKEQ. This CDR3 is CASSQGLAINTGELFF. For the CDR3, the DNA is TGTGCCAGCAGCCAGGGACTAGCGATTAACACCGGGGAGCTGTTTTTT.

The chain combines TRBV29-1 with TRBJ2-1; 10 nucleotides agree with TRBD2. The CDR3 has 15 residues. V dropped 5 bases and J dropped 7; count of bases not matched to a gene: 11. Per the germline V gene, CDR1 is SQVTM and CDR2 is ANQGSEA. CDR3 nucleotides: TGCAGCGTTAATGGACTAGCGGACTCGGAAAATGAGCAGTTCTTC. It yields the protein CSVNGLADSENEQFF.

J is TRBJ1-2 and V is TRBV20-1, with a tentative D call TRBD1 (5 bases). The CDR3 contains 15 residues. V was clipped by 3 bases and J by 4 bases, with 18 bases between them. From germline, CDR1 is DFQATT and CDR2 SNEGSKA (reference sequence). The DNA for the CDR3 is TGCAGTGCTAGGACGGGGGTCAAGAAAACCTATGGCTACACCTTC. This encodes CSARTGVKKTYGYTF.